A single sample is the source of the 6 T cell receptor beta chains below, sequenced in a study of low-dose radiotherapy and immunotherapy resistance in tumors. Covering alpha and beta chains, TRAV- and TRBV-specific primers were used for the first-strand cDNA. The authors amplified TCRs for around 20 PCR cycles with a constant-region primer and a V-primer adapter. Each CDR3 protein is one row after TCRdb ran MiXCR on the reads. The table includes around 80,000 distinct CDR3 sequences, around 17% detected once. As to time point: after trial treatment. The treatment is: LDRT plus nivolumab, ipilimumab, low-dose cyclophosphamide and aspirin (RACIN trial). This sample comprised PBMCs, obtained after low-dose radiotherapy plus immunotherapy. These receptors all come from a male donor with prostate cancer.

This clonotype was detected ten times or more. This chain joins TRBV19 and TRBJ2-7; D possibly corresponds to TRBD1 (6 bases). The CDR3 has 14 amino acids. V gave up 3 bases and J gave up 1 base, with 10 bases separating them. Germline V gene sequence: CDR1 LNHDA, CDR2 SQIVND (reference sequence). This CDR3 is CASSMGHTSYEQYF. The DNA of the CDR3 is TGTGCCAGTAGTATGGGACATACATCCTACGAGCAGTACTTC.

The chain uses TRBV28 and TRBJ2-3; D is possibly TRBD2 (7 bases). V lost 4 bases and J 6 bases, leaving 14 bases between the germline ends. This CDR3 is built from 14 residues. CDR1 and CDR2 from the germline V gene are MDHEN and SYDVKM. The CDR3 DNA is TGTGCCAGCAGTTGGGGCGGGGGCCCCGATACGCAGTATTTT. This codes for CASSWGGGPDTQYF.

This clonotype appeared many times. J is TRBJ1-5 and V is TRBV7-9, with 12 bases lining up with TRBD1. The V segment lost 4 bases and the J segment 6 bases; nucleotides outside the gene matches: 4. The CDR3 consists of 15 residues. CDR1 is SEHNR, CDR2 FQNEAQ, per germline (reference sequence). The CDR3 DNA sequence: TGTGCCAGCAGCTGGGGGACAGGGGGCTTTCAGCCCCAGCATTTT. Amino acids: CASSWGTGGFQPQHF. The complete variable domain, with remaining parts taken from reference TRBV7-9 and TRBJ1-5, reads DTGVSQNPRHKITKRGQNVTFRCDPISEHNRLYWYRQTLGQGPEFLTYFQNEAQLEKSRLLSDRFSAERPKGSFSTLEIQRTEQGDSAMYLCASSWGTGGFQPQHFGDGTRLSIL.

Many counts were recorded for this clonotype. The chain uses TRBV28 and TRBJ1-2; TRBD1 aligns across 8 bases. The CDR3 consists of 15 residues. Germline V gives CDR1 MDHEN, CDR2 SYDVKM. With 2 bases clipped from V and 4 bases from J, the junction kept 6 bases outside the gene matches. The DNA of the CDR3 is TGTGCCAGCAGTTTACAGACAGGGGTATCCTATGGCTACACCTTC. Translating it yields CASSLQTGVSYGYTF.

This clonotype was observed at least ten times. The V and J genes are TRBV28 and TRBJ2-1; maybe TRBD2 (6 bases). The CDR3 sequence is 14 residues long. Germline V lookup: CDR1 MDHEN, CDR2 SYDVKM. V gave up 2 bases and J gave up 3 bases, with 8 bases separating them. The CDR3 DNA sequence: TGTGCCAGCAGTTTACCGGGGGACTACAATGAGCAGTTCTTC. Translated, it gives CASSLPGDYNEQFF.

This clonotype was counted ten times or more. This chain joins TRBV6-1 and TRBJ2-1; D remains ambiguous. V lost 0 bases to trimming and J lost 6 bases, with 9 bases between them. CDR1 MNHNS and CDR2 SASEGT come from the germline V gene. The CDR3 has 14 amino acids. The CDR3 bases are TGTGCCAGCAGTGAAGCGGCTAGAGGCAATGAGCAGTTCTTC. Translation gives CASSEAARGNEQFF.